This T cell receptor beta chain was sequenced during a study of T cells in Graves' hyperthyroidism and ophthalmopathy. Turning to the study itself: Prior to any treatment, at the point of initial diagnosis, peripheral blood was collected.

TCR beta CDR3 sequences were amplified from RNA transcripts. First-round RT-PCR with HTBI primers amplified the TCR CDR3 region. TCRdb independently ran MiXCR on the multiplex PCR reads; one entry per CDR3 protein. This sample has 700,000 or so distinct CDR3 sequences, with about 16% found just once. Patients having uncontrolled infection, another autoimmune disease, pregnancy or lactation were not included. V lost 5 bases, J lost 0 bases, and 8 bases stayed unmatched. This CDR3 has 16 amino acids. Per germline, CDR1 SGHAT and CDR2 FQNNGV. The V gene is TRBV11-2, the J gene TRBJ2-7, with TRBD2 matching 9 bases. The sequencing sample was made of blood. The clonotype was recovered from a man younger than 30 with Graves' hyperthyroidism. CDR3: CASSDGAGGLSYEQYF. In nucleotides, the CDR3 is TGTGCCAGCAGCGACGGAGCGGGAGGACTCTCCTACGAGCAGTACTTC.